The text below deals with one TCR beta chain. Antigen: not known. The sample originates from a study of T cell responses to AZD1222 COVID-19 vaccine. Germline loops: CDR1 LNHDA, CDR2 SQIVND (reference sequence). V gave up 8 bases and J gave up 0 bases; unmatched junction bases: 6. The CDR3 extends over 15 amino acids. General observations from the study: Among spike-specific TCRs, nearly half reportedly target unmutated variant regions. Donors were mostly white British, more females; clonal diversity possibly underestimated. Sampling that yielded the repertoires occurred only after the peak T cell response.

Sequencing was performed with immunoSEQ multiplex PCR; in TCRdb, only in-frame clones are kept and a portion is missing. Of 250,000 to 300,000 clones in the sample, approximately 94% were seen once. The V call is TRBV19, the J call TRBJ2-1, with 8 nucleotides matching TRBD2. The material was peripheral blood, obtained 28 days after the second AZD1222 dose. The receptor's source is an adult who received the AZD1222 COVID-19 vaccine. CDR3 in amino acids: CASSVSGNSYNEQFF. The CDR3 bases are TGTGCCAGTTCGGTTAGCGGGAACTCCTACAATGAGCAGTTCTTC.